Listed below are T cell receptor beta chains from one sample, sequenced in a study of cytomegalovirus exposure and HLA in healthy donors. Profiled with immunoSEQ multiplex PCR; TCRdb holds only in-frame clones, not every one. In the table there are roughly 86,000 clones, over 65% of which are singletons. The material sequenced was PBMCs. The receptors were sampled from a man younger than 40 in good health and CMV-seronegative. CDR3s include the opening cysteine and the closing phenylalanine or tryptophan. The D gene is left open where the match is weak. Clone size is shown for a subset of rows, as once, few, many or a class of expanded clone.

TGCGCCAGCAGCCAAGCGCAGGGGGCGGCCTACGAGCAGTACTTC CASSQAQGAAYEQYF - TRBJ2-7 TRBD1 15 TRBV4-3
TGTGCCAGTAGGCCTATTAAGCGGGCCCAAGGGAGTGAGCAGTTCTTC CASRPIKRAQGSEQFF - TRBJ2-1 - 16 TRBV19
TGTGCCAGCAGTTTGCTCTCCAGGGGGGTCGCCTATGAGCAGTACTTC CASSLLSRGVAYEQYF - TRBJ2-7 - 16 TRBV28
TGTGCCAGTAGCCCGGGACAAGAAGCTTTCTTT CASSPGQEAFF - TRBJ1-1 - 11 TRBV19
TGTGCAAGTCGCTTAGACCGTCCCCGGCCAGGGGGGAGAACCCAGCATTTT CASRLDRPRPGGRTQHF few TRBJ1-5 - 17 TRBV12-2
TGTGCCAGCAGCCCACATGCCCCCATCTACGAGCAGTACTTC CASSPHAPIYEQYF - TRBJ2-7 - 14 TRBV7-6
TGTGCCAGCCCGCCCACGGGGGACTCTTTCTACGAGCAGTACTTC CASPPTGDSFYEQYF - TRBJ2-7 - 15 TRBV6-1
TGTGCCATCAGTCCTGGACAGTCTTATAATTCACCCCTCCACTTT CAISPGQSYNSPLHF once TRBJ1-6 - 15 TRBV10-3
TGTGCCATCAGTGAGAGGGAGGTGGATACGCAGTATTTT CAISEREVDTQYF - TRBJ2-3 - 13 TRBV10-3
TGTTCCAGCAGCTTAGGCTTCGGACAGGGTGGCGAGCAGTACTTC CSSSLGFGQGGEQYF - TRBJ2-7 TRBD1 15 TRBV7-9
TGTGCCAGCAGCTTATCTCCCGGGGGGAGTGAAGCCAAAAACATTCAGTACTTC CASSLSPGGSEAKNIQYF - TRBJ2-4 TRBD2 18 TRBV7-2
TGTGCCAGCCAATCTCAGGGTCCGGGCGAGCAGTTCTTC CASQSQGPGEQFF - TRBJ2-1 - 13 TRBV6-1
TGCGCCAGCAGCCCTCAGGGGCTCACTGAAGCTTTCTTT CASSPQGLTEAFF - TRBJ1-1 - 13 TRBV4-1
TGTGCCAGCAGCCTCGGCGGGAGATACAATGAGCAGTTCTTC CASSLGGRYNEQFF - TRBJ2-1 TRBD2 14 TRBV7-2
TGTGCCAGCAGTCCGGACAGGGGGAGTTTCTACGAGCAGTACTTC CASSPDRGSFYEQYF few TRBJ2-7 TRBD1 15 TRBV11-2
TGTGCCAGCTCACGGGCCAGCCTGAACACTGAAGCTTTCTTT CASSRASLNTEAFF - TRBJ1-1 - 14 TRBV18
TGTGCCATCAGTGAGTCCTCCCAGGGGGGCCTAACCTTC CAISESSQGGLTF - TRBJ1-2 TRBD1 13 TRBV10-3
TGTGCCAGCAGCTTGGGACTAGCGGTATACGAGCAGTACTTC CASSLGLAVYEQYF - TRBJ2-7 TRBD2 14 TRBV5-6
TGTGCCAGCAGTGAAGGGCCTAGCGGAAACAATGAGCAGTTCTTC CASSEGPSGNNEQFF - TRBJ2-1 TRBD2 15 TRBV2
TGTGCCAGCAGCTTGGGCCTAGCGGGCCCCAACAATGAGCAGTTCTTC CASSLGLAGPNNEQFF few TRBJ2-1 TRBD2 16 TRBV5-4
TGCACCAGCAGCCAAGAGGACCGGGACAGGCGCCTCAATCAGCCCCAGCATTTT CTSSQEDRDRRLNQPQHF once TRBJ1-5 - 18 TRBV1
TGTGCCAGCAGTTTCGGCCTAGCGGGAGGGGCCGGGGAGCTGTTTTTT CASSFGLAGGAGELFF - TRBJ2-2 TRBD2 16 TRBV28
TGCGCCAGCAGCCAAGTTCAGTACACAGATACGCAGTATTTT CASSQVQYTDTQYF - TRBJ2-3 - 14 TRBV4-1
TGTGCCAGCAGCACCGCGACTAGCGGGAGCACAGATACGCAGTATTTT CASSTATSGSTDTQYF - TRBJ2-3 TRBD2 16 TRBV5-4
TGTGCCAGCAGACACCTAGCGGGGGGGCCCAATGAGCAGTTCTTC CASRHLAGGPNEQFF few TRBJ2-1 TRBD2 15 TRBV27
TGTGCCAGCAGCCTCGACACCCGGCTAGCCAAAAACATTCAGTACTTC CASSLDTRLAKNIQYF - TRBJ2-4 - 16 TRBV7-2
TGTGCCTGGACCCGGGGGTGGGACACTGAAGCTTTCTTT CAWTRGWDTEAFF - TRBJ1-1 - 13 TRBV30
TGTGCCATCCCGGAGGGTCCTGTAGGGTCCGGGGAGCTGTTTTTT CAIPEGPVGSGELFF - TRBJ2-2 - 15 TRBV10-3
TGTGCCACCAGCAGAAGAGGACTCCTCTCGGCTGACTACACCTTC CATSRRGLLSADYTF - TRBJ1-2 - 15 TRBV15
TGTGCCAGCAGTGAGGGCGCAACGGGACTAGCGGGAGAGAATGAGCAGTTCTTC CASSEGATGLAGENEQFF - TRBJ2-1 TRBD2 18 TRBV25-1
TGCGCCAGCAGCCAAGACGCGGGGAAGCATCCCCGAGACTATGGCTACACCTTC CASSQDAGKHPRDYGYTF - TRBJ1-2 - 18 TRBV4-1
TGTGCCAGCAGTGAAGCGAGGGGGTTTCAGCCCCAGCATTTT CASSEARGFQPQHF - TRBJ1-5 - 14 TRBV6-1
TGTGCCAGCAGCGAGGACAGGGGATACAATTCACCCCTCCACTTT CASSEDRGYNSPLHF few TRBJ1-6 TRBD1 15 TRBV11-2
TGTGCCAGTATACAGAACAGATACACAGATACGCAGTATTTT CASIQNRYTDTQYF - TRBJ2-3 - 14 TRBV19
TGTGCCAGCAGCGTAGAAACTAGCGGGGGGGATACGCAGTATTTT CASSVETSGGDTQYF - TRBJ2-3 TRBD2 15 TRBV9
TGTGCCAGCAGCTTAGTACAGGGTTCCACTGAAGCTTTCTTT CASSLVQGSTEAFF - TRBJ1-1 - 14 TRBV7-9
TGCGCCAGCAGCTGGGGGACAGGGTCAGGCGAGCAGTACTTC CASSWGTGSGEQYF few TRBJ2-7 TRBD1 14 TRBV4-3
TGTGCCAGCAGCACATACCGAAGCTCCTACAATGAGCAGTTCTTC CASSTYRSSYNEQFF - TRBJ2-1 - 15 TRBV11-1
TGTGCCAGCTCCCAGGGGGAGGAAGGATACGAGCAGTACTTC CASSQGEEGYEQYF - TRBJ2-7 - 14 TRBV6-5
TGTGCCAGCAGCGACCCGAGCTCCTACGAGCAGTACTTC CASSDPSSYEQYF - TRBJ2-7 - 13 TRBV9
TGTGCCAGCAGAAAACTAGCGGGGGGTCTTGAGACCCAGTACTTC CASRKLAGGLETQYF few TRBJ2-5 TRBD2 15 TRBV6-5
TGTGCCAGCAGCGCCCAGGGCACAGATACGCAGTATTTT CASSAQGTDTQYF - TRBJ2-3 - 13 TRBV7-2
TGTGCCAGCTCCATACCCCGACTAGAACCTTACGAGCAGTACTTC CASSIPRLEPYEQYF - TRBJ2-7 - 15 TRBV6-6
TGCAGCGTTGGGTTAGCGGGGGTCACAGATACGCAGTATTTT CSVGLAGVTDTQYF - TRBJ2-3 TRBD2 14 TRBV29-1
TGTGCCAGCAGGTCCGGGGTGACGAATCAGCCCCAGCATTTT CASRSGVTNQPQHF - TRBJ1-5 - 14 TRBV6-5
TGTGCCAGCAGCAACTACAGGGACCAGATCACAAAACTGTTTTTT CASSNYRDQITKLFF - TRBJ1-4 - 15 TRBV5-4
TGCGCCAGCAGCCGGGGACAGGGGGCCGCGTACGAGCAGTACTTC CASSRGQGAAYEQYF - TRBJ2-7 TRBD1 15 TRBV5-1
TGTGCCAGCAGTTTGCGGGTTGGGCAGCCCCAGCATTTT CASSLRVGQPQHF - TRBJ1-5 - 13 TRBV27
TGTGCCAGCAGCACAAACAGGGGGAATTCACCCCTCCACTTT CASSTNRGNSPLHF - TRBJ1-6 TRBD1 14 TRBV14